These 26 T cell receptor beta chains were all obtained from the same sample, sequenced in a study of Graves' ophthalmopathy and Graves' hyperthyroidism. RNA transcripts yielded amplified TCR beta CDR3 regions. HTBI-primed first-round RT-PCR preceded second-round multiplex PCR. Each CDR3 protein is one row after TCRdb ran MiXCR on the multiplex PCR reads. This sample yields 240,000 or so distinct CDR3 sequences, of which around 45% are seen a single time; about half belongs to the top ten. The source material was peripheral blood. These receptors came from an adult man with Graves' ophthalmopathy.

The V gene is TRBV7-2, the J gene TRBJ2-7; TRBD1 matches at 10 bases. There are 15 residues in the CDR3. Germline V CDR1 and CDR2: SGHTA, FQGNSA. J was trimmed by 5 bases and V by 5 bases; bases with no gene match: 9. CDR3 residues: CASSPPDRGLHEQYF. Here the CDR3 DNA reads TGTGCCAGCAGCCCACCTGACAGGGGGCTCCACGAGCAGTACTTC.

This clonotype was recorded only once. CDR3 nucleotides: TGTGCTAGTGGTTTGGCCCCCTCCGGGCTGACCATGAACACTGAAGCTTTCTTT. It codes for CASGLAPSGLTMNTEAFF. J is TRBJ1-1 and V is TRBV12-3 or TRBV12-4; no clear D gene. The CDR3 consists of 18 residues.

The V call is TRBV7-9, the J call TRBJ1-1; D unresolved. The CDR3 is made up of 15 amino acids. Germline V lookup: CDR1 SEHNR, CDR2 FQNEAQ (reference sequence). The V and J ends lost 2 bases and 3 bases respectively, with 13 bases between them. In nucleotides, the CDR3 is TGTGCCAGCAGCTTAAAGGGTGGGGAGCACACTGAAGCTTTCTTT. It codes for CASSLKGGEHTEAFF.

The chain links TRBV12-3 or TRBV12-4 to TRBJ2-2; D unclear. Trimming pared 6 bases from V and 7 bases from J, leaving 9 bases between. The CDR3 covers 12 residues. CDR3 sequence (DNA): TGTGCCAGCAGGCCTGATAGCGGGGAGCTGTTTTTT. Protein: CASRPDSGELFF.

CDR3: CASTVGTGSSKPQHF. CDR3 DNA: TGTGCCAGCACCGTCGGGACAGGGTCCAGCAAGCCCCAGCATTTT. The chain uses TRBV2 and TRBJ1-5, with 9 nucleotides matching TRBD1. Germline V gene sequence: CDR1 SNHLY, CDR2 FYNNEI. The CDR3 is 15 residues long. Trimming at V came to 7 bases and at J to 8 bases, leaving 12 bases not matched to a gene.

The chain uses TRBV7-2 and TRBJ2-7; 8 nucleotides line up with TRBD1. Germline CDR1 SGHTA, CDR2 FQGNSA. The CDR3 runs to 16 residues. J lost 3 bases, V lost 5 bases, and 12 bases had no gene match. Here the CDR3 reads CASSRRGQGDGYEQYF. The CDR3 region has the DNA TGTGCCAGCAGCCGCCGAGGACAGGGTGATGGCTACGAGCAGTACTTC.

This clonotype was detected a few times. CDR3 DNA: TGCAGTGCTAGAACGGTCGGGACAGTCAATCAGCCCCAGCATTTT. Protein product: CSARTVGTVNQPQHF. V and J are TRBV20-1 and TRBJ1-5, with 7 bases lining up with TRBD1. CDR3 length equals 15 residues. V was pared by 2 bases and J by 3 bases, with 7 bases of the junction left unmatched. Germline CDR1 and CDR2: DFQATT and SNEGSKA (reference sequence).

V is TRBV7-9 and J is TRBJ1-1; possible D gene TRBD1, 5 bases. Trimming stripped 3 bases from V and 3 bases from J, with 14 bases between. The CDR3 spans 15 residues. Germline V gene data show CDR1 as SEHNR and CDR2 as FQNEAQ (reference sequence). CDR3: CASSFGWGSDTEAFF. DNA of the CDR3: TGTGCCAGCAGCTTCGGGTGGGGGAGCGACACTGAAGCTTTCTTT.

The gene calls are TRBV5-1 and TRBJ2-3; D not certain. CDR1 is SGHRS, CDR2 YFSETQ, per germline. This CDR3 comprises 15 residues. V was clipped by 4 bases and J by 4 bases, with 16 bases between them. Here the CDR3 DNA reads TGCGCCAGCAGCCCCTTTTTGGACCCCGCAGATACGCAGTATTTT. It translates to CASSPFLDPADTQYF.

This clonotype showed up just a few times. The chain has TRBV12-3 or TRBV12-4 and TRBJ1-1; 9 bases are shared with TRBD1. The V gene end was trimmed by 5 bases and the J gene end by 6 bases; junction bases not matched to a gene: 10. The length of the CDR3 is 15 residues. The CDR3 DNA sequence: TGTGCCAGCAGTCGGAGAGGGACAGGGACCCCTGAAGCTTTCTTT. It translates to CASSRRGTGTPEAFF.

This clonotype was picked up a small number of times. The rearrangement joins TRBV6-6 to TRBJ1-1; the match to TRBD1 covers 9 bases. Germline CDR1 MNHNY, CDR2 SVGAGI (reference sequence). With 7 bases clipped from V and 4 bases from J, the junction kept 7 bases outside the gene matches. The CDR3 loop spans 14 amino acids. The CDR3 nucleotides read TGTGCCAGCAACCGACAGGGGGAAGGCACTGAAGCTTTCTTT. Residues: CASNRQGEGTEAFF.

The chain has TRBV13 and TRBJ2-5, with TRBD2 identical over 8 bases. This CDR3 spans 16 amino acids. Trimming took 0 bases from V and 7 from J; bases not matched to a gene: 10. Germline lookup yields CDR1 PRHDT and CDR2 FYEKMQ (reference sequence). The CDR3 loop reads CASSLGGTSRLVTQYF. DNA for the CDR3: TGTGCCAGCAGCTTAGGGGGGACTAGTCGGTTGGTGACCCAGTACTTC.

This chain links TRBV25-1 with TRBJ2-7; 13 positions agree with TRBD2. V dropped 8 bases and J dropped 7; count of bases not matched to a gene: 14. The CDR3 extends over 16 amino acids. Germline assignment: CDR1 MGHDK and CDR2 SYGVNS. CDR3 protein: CASYYPGLAGVGEQYF. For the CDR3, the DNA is TGTGCCAGCTATTACCCCGGACTAGCGGGGGTGGGGGAGCAGTACTTC.

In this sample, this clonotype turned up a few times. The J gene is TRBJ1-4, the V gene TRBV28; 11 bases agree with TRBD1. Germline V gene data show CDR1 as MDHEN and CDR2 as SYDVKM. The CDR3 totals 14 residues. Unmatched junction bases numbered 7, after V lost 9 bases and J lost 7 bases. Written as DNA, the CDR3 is TGTGCCAGTAGTGGGGACAGGGGGAGTGAAAAACTGTTTTTT. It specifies CASSGDRGSEKLFF.

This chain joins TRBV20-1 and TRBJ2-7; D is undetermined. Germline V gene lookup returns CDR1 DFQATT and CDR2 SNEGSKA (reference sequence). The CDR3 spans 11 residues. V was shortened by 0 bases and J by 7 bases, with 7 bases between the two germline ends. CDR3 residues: CSARERQEQYF. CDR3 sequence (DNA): TGCAGTGCTAGAGAGCGGCAAGAGCAGTACTTC.

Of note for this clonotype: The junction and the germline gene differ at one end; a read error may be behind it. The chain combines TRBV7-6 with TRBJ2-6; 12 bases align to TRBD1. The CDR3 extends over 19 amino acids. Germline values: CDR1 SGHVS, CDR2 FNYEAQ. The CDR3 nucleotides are TGCGCCAGCAGCTCACGACCGGGACAGGGGGCGTCTGGGGCCAACGTCCTGACTTTC. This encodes CASSSRPGQGASGANVLTF.

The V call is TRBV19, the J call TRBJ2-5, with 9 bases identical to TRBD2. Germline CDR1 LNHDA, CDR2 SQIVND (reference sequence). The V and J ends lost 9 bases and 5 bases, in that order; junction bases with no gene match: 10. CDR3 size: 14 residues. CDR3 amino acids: CASSRGGAGETQYF. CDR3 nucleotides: TGTGCCAGCAGCCGCGGGGGGGCAGGGGAGACCCAGTACTTC.

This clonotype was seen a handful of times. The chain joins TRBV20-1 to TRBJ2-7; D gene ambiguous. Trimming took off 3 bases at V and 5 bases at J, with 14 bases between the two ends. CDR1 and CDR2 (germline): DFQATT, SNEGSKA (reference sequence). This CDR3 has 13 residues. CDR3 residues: CSASASTADEQYF. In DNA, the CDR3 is TGCAGTGCTAGTGCCAGCACAGCCGACGAGCAGTACTTC.

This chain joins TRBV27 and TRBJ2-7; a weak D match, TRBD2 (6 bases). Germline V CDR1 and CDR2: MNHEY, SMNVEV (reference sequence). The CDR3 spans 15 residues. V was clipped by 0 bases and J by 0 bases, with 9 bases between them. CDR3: CASSLSEGYSYEQYF. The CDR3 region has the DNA TGTGCCAGCAGTTTATCGGAGGGGTACTCCTACGAGCAGTACTTC.

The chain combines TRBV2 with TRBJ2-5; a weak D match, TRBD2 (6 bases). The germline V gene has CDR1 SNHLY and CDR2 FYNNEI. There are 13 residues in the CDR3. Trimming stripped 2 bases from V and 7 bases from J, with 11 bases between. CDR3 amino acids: CASSEQGEATQYF. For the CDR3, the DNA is TGTGCCAGCAGTGAACAAGGGGAGGCGACCCAGTACTTC.

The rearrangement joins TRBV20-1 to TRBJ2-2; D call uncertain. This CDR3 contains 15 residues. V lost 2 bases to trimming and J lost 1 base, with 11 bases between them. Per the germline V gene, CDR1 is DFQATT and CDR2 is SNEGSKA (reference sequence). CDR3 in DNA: TGCAGTGCTAGACCTTCACTTGGGAACACCGGGGAGCTGTTTTTT. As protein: CSARPSLGNTGELFF.

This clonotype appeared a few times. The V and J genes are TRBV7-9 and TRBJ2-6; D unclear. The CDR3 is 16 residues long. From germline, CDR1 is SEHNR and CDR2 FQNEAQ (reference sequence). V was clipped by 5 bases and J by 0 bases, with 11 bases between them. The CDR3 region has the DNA TGTGCCAGCAGCCAAGTTCAGATCTCTGGGGCCAACGTCCTGACTTTC. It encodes CASSQVQISGANVLTF. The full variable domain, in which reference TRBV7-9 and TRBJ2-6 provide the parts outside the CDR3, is DTGVSQNPRHKITKRGQNVTFRCDPISEHNRLYWYRQTLGQGPEFLTYFQNEAQLEKSRLLSDRFSAERPKGSFSTLEIQRTEQGDSAMYLCASSQVQISGANVLTFGAGSRLTVL.

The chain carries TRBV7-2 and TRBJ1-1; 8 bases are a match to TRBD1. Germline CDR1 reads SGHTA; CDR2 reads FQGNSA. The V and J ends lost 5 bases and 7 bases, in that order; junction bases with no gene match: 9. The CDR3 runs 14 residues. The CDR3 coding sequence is TGTGCCAGCAGCGACGGGACAGGTAGGGGTGAAGCTTTCTTT. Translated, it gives CASSDGTGRGEAFF.

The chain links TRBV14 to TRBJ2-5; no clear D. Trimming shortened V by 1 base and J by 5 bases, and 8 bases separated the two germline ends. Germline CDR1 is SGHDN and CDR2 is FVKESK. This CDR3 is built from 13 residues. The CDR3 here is CASSQAGRETQYF. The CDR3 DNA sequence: TGTGCCAGCAGCCAAGCTGGGCGGGAGACCCAGTACTTC.

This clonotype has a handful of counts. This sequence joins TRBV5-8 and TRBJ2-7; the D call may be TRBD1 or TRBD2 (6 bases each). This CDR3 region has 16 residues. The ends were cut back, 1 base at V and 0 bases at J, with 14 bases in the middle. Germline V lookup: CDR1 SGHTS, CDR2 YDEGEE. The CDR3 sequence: CASSLLSWGASYEQYF. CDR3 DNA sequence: TGTGCCAGCAGCTTGTTATCCTGGGGGGCCTCCTACGAGCAGTACTTC.

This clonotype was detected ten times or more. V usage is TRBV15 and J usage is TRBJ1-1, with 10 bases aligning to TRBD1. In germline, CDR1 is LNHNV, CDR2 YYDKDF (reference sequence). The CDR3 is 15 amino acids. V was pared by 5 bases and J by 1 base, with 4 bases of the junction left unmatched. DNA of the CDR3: TGTGCCACCAGCTCCGGACAGGGGGAGAACACTGAAGCTTTCTTT. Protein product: CATSSGQGENTEAFF.